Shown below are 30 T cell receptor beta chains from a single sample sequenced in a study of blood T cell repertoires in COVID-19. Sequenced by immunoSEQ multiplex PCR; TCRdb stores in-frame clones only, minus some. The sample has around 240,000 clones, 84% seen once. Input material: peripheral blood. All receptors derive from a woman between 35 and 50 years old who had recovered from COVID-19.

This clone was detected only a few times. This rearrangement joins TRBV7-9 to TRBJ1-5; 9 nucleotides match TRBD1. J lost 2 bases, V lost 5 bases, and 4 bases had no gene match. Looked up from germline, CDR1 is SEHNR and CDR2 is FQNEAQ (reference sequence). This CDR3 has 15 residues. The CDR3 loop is CASSLQGAGNQPQHF. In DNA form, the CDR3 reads TGTGCCAGCAGCCTACAGGGGGCCGGCAATCAGCCCCAGCATTTT. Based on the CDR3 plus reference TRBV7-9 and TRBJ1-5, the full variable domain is DTGVSQNPRHKITKRGQNVTFRCDPISEHNRLYWYRQTLGQGPEFLTYFQNEAQLEKSRLLSDRFSAERPKGSFSTLEIQRTEQGDSAMYLCASSLQGAGNQPQHFGDGTRLSIL.

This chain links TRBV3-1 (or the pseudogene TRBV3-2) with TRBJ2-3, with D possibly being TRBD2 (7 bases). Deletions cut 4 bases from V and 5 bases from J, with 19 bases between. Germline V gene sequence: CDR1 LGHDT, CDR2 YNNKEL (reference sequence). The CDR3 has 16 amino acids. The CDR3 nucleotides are TGTGCCAGCAGCCCTCGAGGGGGGGGAGGGGGAGATACGCAGTATTTT. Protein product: CASSPRGGGGGDTQYF.

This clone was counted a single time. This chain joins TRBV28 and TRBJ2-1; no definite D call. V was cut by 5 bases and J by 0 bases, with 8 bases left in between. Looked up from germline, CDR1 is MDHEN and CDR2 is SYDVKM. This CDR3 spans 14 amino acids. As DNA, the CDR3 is TGTGCCAGCAGTCTTGATAGCTCCTACAATGAGCAGTTCTTC. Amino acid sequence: CASSLDSSYNEQFF.

The DNA of the CDR3 is TGTGCCAGCCATACCTGGGGGGAAGATGGCTACACCTTC. Amino acids: CASHTWGEDGYTF. This chain uses TRBV28 with TRBJ1-2, with a tentative D call TRBD1 (5 bases). Trimming removed 8 bases at V and 6 bases at J, with 16 bases between. Germline values: CDR1 MDHEN, CDR2 SYDVKM. The CDR3 length is 13 residues.

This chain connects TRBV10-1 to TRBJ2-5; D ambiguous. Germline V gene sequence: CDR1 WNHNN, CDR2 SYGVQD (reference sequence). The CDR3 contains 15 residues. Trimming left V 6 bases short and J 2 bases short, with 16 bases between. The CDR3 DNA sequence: TGCGCCAGCAGCAAGAAGCTACAGTCTCAAGAGACCCAGTACTTC. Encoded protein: CASSKKLQSQETQYF.

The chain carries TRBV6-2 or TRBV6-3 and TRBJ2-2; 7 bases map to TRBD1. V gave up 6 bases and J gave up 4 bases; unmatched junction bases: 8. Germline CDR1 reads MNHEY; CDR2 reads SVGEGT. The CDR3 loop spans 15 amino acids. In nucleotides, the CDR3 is TGTGCCAGCAGCCCCAGACAGGGTGGCACCGGGGAGCTGTTTTTT. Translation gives CASSPRQGGTGELFF.

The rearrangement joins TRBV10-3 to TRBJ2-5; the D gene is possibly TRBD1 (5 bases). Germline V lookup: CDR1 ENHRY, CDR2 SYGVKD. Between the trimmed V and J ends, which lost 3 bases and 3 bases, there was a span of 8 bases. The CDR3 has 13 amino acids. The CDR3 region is CAISEGAKETQYF. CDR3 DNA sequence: TGTGCCATCAGTGAAGGGGCTAAAGAGACCCAGTACTTC.

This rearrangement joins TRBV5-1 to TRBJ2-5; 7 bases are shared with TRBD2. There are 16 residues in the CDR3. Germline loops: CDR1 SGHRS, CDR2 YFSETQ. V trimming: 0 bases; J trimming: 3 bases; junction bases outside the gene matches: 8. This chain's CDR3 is CASSLAGRGIKETQYF. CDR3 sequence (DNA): TGCGCCAGCAGCTTGGCTGGGCGGGGGATAAAAGAGACCCAGTACTTC.

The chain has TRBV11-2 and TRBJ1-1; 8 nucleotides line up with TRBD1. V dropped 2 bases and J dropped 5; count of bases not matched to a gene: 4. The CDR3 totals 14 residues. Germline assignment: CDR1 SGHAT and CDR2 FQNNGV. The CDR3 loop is CASSLRQGITEAFF. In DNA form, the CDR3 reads TGTGCCAGCAGCTTACGACAGGGGATAACTGAAGCTTTCTTT.

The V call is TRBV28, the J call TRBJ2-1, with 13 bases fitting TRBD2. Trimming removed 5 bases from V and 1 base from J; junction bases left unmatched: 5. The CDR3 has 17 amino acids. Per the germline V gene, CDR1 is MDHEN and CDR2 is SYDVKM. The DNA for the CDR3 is TGTGCCAGCAGTGTAACTAGCGGGGGGGAATCCTACAATGAGCAGTTCTTC. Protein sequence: CASSVTSGGESYNEQFF.

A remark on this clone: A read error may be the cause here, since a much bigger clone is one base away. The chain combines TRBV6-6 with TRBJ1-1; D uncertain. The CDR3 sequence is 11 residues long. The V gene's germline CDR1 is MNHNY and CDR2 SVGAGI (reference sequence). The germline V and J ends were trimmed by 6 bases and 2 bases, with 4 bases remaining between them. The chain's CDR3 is CASSHNTEAFF. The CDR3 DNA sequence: TGTGCCAGCAGCCATAACACTGAAGCTTTCTTT.

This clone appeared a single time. CDR3 DNA: TGTGCCAGCAGCTTGGTCAGGGCGGGCTACACCTTC. Its translation: CASSLVRAGYTF. The chain joins TRBV5-6 to TRBJ1-2; D is possibly TRBD1 (5 bases). The germline gives CDR1 SGHDT, CDR2 YYEEEE. V lost 0 bases and J lost 8, with 8 bases in between. This CDR3 contains 12 residues.

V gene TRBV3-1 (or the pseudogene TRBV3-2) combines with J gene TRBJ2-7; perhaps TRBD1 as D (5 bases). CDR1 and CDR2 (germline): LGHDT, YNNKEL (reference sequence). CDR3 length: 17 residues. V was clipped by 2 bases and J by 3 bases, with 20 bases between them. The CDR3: CASSQPIQATVFYEQYF. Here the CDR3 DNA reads TGTGCCAGCAGCCAACCAATACAGGCAACGGTCTTCTACGAGCAGTACTTC.

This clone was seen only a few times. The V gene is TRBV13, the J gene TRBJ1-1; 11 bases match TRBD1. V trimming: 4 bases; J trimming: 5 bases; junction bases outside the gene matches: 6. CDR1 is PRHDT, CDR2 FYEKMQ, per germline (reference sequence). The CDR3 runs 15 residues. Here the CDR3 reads CASSSRTGGRTEAFF. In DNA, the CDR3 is TGTGCCAGCAGCTCCCGGACAGGGGGCAGAACTGAAGCTTTCTTT.

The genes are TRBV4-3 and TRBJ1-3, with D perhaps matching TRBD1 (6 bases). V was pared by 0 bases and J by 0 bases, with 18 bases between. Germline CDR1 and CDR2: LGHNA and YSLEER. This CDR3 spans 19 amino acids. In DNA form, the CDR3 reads TGCGCCAGCAGCCAAGATTCCCCGAGGACAGTCGGCTCTGGAAACACCATATATTTT. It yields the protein CASSQDSPRTVGSGNTIYF.

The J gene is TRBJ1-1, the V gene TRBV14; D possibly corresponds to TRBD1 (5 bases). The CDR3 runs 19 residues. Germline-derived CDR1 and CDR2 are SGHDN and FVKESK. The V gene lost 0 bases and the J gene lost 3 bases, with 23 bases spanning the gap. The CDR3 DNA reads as TGTGCCAGCAGCCAAGATCTAAGGCAGGGTTTGTTTTGGGACACTGAAGCTTTCTTT. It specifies CASSQDLRQGLFWDTEAFF. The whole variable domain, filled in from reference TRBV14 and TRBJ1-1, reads EAGVTQFPSHSVIEKGQTVTLRCDPISGHDNLYWYRRVMGKEIKFLLHFVKESKQDESGMPNNRFLAERTGGTYSTLKVQPAELEDSGVYFCASSQDLRQGLFWDTEAFFGQGTRLTVV.

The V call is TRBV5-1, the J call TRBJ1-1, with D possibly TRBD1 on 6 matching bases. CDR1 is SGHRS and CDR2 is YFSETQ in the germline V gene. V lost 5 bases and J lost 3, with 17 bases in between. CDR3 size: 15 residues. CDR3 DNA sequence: TGCGCCAGCAGAATCGTGGGGACACCCGACACTGAAGCTTTCTTT. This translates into CASRIVGTPDTEAFF.

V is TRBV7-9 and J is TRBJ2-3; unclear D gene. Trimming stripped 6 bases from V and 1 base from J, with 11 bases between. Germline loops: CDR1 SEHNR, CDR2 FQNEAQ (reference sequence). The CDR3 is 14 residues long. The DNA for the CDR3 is TGTGCCAGCAGTCTAGATATGGGCACAGATACGCAGTATTTT. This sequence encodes CASSLDMGTDTQYF.

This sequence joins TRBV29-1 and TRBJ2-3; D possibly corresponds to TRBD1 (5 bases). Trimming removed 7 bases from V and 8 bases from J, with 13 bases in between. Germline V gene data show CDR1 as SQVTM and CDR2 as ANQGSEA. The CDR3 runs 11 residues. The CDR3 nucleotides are TGCAGCGCCAGGGTATGGGGTACGCAGTATTTT. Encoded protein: CSARVWGTQYF.

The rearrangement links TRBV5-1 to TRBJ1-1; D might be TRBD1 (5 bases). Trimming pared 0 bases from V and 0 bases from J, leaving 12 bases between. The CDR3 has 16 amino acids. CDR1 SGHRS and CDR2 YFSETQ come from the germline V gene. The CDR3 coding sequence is TGCGCCAGCAGCTTGGCCGTAGGGGCCTTGAACACTGAAGCTTTCTTT. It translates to CASSLAVGALNTEAFF.

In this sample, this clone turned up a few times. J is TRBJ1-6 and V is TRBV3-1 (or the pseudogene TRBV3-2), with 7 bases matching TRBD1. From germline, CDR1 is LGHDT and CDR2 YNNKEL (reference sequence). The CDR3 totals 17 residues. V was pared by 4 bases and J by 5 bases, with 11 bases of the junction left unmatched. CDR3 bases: TGTGCCAGCAGCCCCAGACCCCCGACAGGGAATAATTCACCCCTCCACTTT. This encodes CASSPRPPTGNNSPLHF.

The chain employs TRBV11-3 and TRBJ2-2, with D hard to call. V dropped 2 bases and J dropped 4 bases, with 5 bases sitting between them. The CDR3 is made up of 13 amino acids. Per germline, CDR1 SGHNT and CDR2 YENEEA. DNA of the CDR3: TGTGCCAGCAGCTTATTGGCCACCGGGGAGCTGTTTTTT. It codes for CASSLLATGELFF.

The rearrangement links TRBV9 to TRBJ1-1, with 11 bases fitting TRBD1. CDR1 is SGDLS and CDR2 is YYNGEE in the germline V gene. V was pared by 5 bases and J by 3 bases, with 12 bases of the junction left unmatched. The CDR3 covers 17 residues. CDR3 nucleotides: TGTGCCAGCAGGAAAGGACAGGGGGCTGAGGGGGACACTGAAGCTTTCTTT. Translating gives CASRKGQGAEGDTEAFF.

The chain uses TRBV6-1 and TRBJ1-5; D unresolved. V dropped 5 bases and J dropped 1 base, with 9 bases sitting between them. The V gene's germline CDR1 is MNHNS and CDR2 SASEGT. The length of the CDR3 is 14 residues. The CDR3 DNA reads TGTGCCAGCAGTTATCAGAGGAGCAATCAGCCCCAGCATTTT. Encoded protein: CASSYQRSNQPQHF.

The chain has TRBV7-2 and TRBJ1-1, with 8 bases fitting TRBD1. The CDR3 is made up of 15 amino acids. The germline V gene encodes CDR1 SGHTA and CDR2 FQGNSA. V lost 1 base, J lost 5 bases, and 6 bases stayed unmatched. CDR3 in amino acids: CASSLVRGRETEAFF. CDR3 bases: TGTGCCAGCAGCTTAGTCAGGGGGCGGGAGACTGAAGCTTTCTTT. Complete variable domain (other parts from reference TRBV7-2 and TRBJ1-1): GAGVSQSPSNKVTEKGKDVELRCDPISGHTALYWYRQSLGQGLEFLIYFQGNSAPDKSGLPSDRFSAERTGGSVSTLTIQRTQQEDSAVYLCASSLVRGRETEAFFGQGTRLTVV.

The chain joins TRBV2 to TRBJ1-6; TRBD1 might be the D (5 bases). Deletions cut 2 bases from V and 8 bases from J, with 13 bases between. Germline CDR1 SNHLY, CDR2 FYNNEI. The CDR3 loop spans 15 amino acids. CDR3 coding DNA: TGTGCCAGCAGTGAATGGGTCCAGGGTGATTCACCCCTCCACTTT. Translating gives CASSEWVQGDSPLHF.

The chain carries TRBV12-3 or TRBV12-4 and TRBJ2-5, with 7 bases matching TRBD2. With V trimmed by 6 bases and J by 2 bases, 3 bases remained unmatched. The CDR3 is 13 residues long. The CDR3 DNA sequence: TGTGCCAGCAGACTGGGGGGGCAAGAGACCCAGTACTTC. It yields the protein CASRLGGQETQYF.

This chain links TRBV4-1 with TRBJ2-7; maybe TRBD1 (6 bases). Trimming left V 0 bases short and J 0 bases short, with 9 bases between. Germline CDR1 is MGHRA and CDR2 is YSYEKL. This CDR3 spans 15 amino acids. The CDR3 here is CASSQDHRDSYEQYF. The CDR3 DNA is TGCGCCAGCAGCCAAGATCACAGGGACTCCTACGAGCAGTACTTC.

This chain's CDR3 is CASRTSQETQYF. CDR3 coding DNA: TGCGCCAGCAGGACTAGCCAAGAGACCCAGTACTTC. The chain joins TRBV5-1 to TRBJ2-5; a possible D gene is TRBD2 (6 bases). V lost 5 bases and J lost 1, with 6 bases in between. The germline CDR1 and CDR2 sequences are SGHRS and YFSETQ. The CDR3 is made up of 12 amino acids.

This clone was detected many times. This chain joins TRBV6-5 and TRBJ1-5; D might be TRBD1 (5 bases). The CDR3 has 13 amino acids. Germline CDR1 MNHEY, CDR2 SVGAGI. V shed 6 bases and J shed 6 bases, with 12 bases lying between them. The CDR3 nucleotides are TGTGCCAGCAGCGTAGTGGGGGGTCAGCCCCAGCATTTT. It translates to CASSVVGGQPQHF.